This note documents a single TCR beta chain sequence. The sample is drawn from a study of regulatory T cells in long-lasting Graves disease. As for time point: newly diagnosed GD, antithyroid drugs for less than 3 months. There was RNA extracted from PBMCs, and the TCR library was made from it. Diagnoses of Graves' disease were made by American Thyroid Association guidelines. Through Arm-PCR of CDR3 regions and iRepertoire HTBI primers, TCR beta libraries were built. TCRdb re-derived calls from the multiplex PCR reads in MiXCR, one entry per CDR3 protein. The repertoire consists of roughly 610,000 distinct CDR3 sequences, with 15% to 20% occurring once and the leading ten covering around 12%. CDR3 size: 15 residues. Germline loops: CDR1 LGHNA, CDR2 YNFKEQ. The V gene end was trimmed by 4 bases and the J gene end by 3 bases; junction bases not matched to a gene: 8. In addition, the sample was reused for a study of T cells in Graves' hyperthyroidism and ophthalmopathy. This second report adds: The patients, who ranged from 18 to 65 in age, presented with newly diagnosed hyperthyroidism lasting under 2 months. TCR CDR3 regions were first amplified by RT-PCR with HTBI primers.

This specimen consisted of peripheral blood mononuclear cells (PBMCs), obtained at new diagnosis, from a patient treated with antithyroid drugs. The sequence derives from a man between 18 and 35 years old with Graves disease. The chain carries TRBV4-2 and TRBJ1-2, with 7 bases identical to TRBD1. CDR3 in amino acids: CASSPETGNDYGYTF. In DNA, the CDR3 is TGTGCCAGCAGCCCCGAGACAGGGAACGACTATGGCTACACCTTC.